The rows below give T cell receptor beta chains drawn from one sample of a study of CD8+CD57+ T cells in acquired aplastic anemia. Using its own MiXCR run on the reads, TCRdb lists one record per CDR3 protein. Counted here are about 180,000 distinct CDR3 sequences, roughly half occurring once; the ten biggest clones make up under 3.5%. Sequenced: sorted CD4+, CD8+, or CD8+CD57+ T cells (not recorded which) from PBMCs. The receptors were gathered from a human donor in good health. Each CDR3 is given with its conserved first and last residue. D genes are given only for firm matches. The listing skips clone size in some rows; elsewhere it reads once, few, many or a size class.

D gene,V gene,J gene,clone size,CDR3 protein,CDR3 DNA
NA,TRBV15,TRBJ2-7,few,CATSRDKQAYEQYF,TGTGCCACCAGCAGAGATAAACAGGCCTACGAGCAGTACTTC
TRBD2,TRBV7-2,TRBJ2-1,many,CASSSRGGNEQFF,TGTGCCAGCAGCTCCCGGGGGGGTAATGAGCAGTTCTTC
NA,TRBV5-1,TRBJ2-1,many,CASSLSVNPLNEQFF,TGCGCCAGCAGCTTGTCTGTCAATCCTCTCAATGAGCAGTTCTTC
TRBD1,TRBV12-3/TRBV12-4,TRBJ2-2,many,CASSSHRGRVTGELFF,TGTGCCAGCAGTTCCCACAGGGGGCGCGTCACCGGGGAGCTGTTTTTT
TRBD1,TRBV20-1,TRBJ1-5,few,CSAMVGQGNQPQHF,TGCAGTGCTATGGTGGGACAGGGCAATCAGCCCCAGCATTTT
NA,TRBV19,TRBJ2-7,once,CASSMGADGFYEQYF,TGTGCCAGTAGTATGGGGGCGGATGGGTTCTACGAGCAGTACTTC
NA,TRBV10-1,TRBJ2-7,NA,CASSVSPNYEQYF,TGCGCCAGCAGTGTGTCACCAAACTACGAGCAGTACTTC
NA,TRBV7-6,TRBJ2-7,many,CASSLAAGYEQYF,TGTGCCAGCAGCTTAGCAGCCGGTTACGAGCAGTACTTC
NA,TRBV15,TRBJ2-7,many,CATSRGARYEQYF,TGTGCCACCAGCAGGGGGGCCCGCTACGAGCAGTACTTC
TRBD2,TRBV6-5,TRBJ2-3,many,CASSYSSGRPGDTQYF,TGTGCCAGCAGCTATAGTAGCGGGAGGCCCGGAGATACGCAGTATTTT
NA,TRBV19,TRBJ2-1,NA,CATTEQPFSYNEQFF,TGTGCCACCACGGAACAGCCATTCTCCTACAATGAGCAGTTCTTC
NA,TRBV10-3,TRBJ2-7,few,CAITSNRVVDEQYF,TGTGCCATCACTTCGAACAGGGTGGTCGACGAGCAGTACTTC
TRBD1,TRBV25-1,TRBJ2-1,NA,CASKPTGTGPYNEQFF,TGTGCCAGCAAGCCGACCGGGACAGGTCCCTACAATGAGCAGTTCTTC
TRBD1,TRBV20-1,TRBJ2-2,NA,CSAGDRAFGGELLF,TGCAGTGCCGGGGACAGGGCCTTCGGCGGGGAGCTGCTTTTT
NA,TRBV20-1,TRBJ1-1,NA,CSATRALNTEAFF,TGCAGTGCTACCAGGGCCCTGAACACTGAAGCTTTCTTT
NA,TRBV20-1,TRBJ2-5,NA,CSASPPKGLGETQYF,TGCAGTGCTAGCCCCCCTAAGGGGCTGGGGGAGACCCAGTACTTC
NA,TRBV20-1,TRBJ2-3,many,CSARVPLTDTQYF,TGCAGTGCTAGAGTTCCCCTCACAGATACGCAGTATTTT
TRBD2,TRBV15,TRBJ2-1,NA,CATSRGTSGTNEQFF,TGTGCCACCAGCAGAGGGACTAGCGGGACCAATGAGCAGTTCTTC
TRBD1,TRBV25-1,TRBJ1-6,NA,CASSESRTGAGYSPLHF,TGTGCCAGCAGTGAATCGAGGACAGGGGCTGGGTATTCACCCCTCCACTTT
NA,TRBV7-2,TRBJ1-5,many,CASSLGGSRQPQHF,TGTGCCAGCAGCTTAGGAGGCTCGAGGCAGCCCCAGCATTTT
TRBD2,TRBV5-1,TRBJ2-1,many,CASSLVAGYSYNEQFF,TGCGCCAGCAGCTTGGTAGCGGGGTACTCCTACAATGAGCAGTTCTTC
TRBD1,TRBV6-2/TRBV6-3,TRBJ2-7,many,CASRDRGREQYF,TGTGCCAGCAGGGACAGGGGGCGCGAGCAGTACTTC
NA,TRBV30,TRBJ2-7,few,CAWSALMGAREQYF,TGTGCCTGGAGTGCCCTTATGGGGGCGAGGGAGCAGTACTTC